This T cell receptor (beta chain) was identified during a study of PD-L1 blockade in urothelial cancer. Time point described: pretreatment peripheral blood. What went into each PCR as a spike was synthetic TCR analog templates. The table came from immunoSEQ multiplex PCR; TCRdb's copy has only in-frame clones and leaves some out. The repertoire holds 100,000 to 150,000 clones, with roughly 80% as singletons. This CDR3 spans 13 amino acids. Trimming removed 4 bases from V and 4 bases from J; junction bases left unmatched: 4. The germline V gene encodes CDR1 SGHRS and CDR2 YFSETQ. This sequence joins TRBV5-1 and TRBJ2-7; TRBD1 matches at 8 bases. The sequence was collected from a man between 45 and 60 years old with urothelial cancer. Sequencing was performed on PBMCs, taken around atezolizumab (anti-PD-L1) treatment. The CDR3 DNA follows: TGCGCCAGCAGCGGGGGACAGGTATACGAGCAGTACTTC. This translates into CASSGGQVYEQYF.